The TCR beta chain described here comes from a study of blood T cells in healthy people across ages. General observations from the study: Possibly confounding the expanded clonotype changes was the fact that donor CMV status was unknown.

PCR was performed a second time for 7 to 11 cycles using a sample-barcoded 5' primer and a J-beta primer mix. One entry per CDR3 protein, called by TCRdb with MiXCR from the 5' RACE reads. The repertoire holds about 1.6 million distinct CDR3 sequences, with 34% as singletons. The germline V and J ends were trimmed by 2 bases and 5 bases, with 16 bases remaining between them. Germline CDR1 reads SGDLS; CDR2 reads YYNGEE. The CDR3 contains 15 residues. As regards this clonotype: The target antigen is unknown.

The people who gave samples were healthy Caucasians from Russia, aged about 6 to 100. Drawing of peripheral blood yielded roughly 10 milliliters from each donor. Isolated per sample were at least 6 million PBMCs. The chain is built from TRBV9 and TRBJ1-2; no clear D gene. The sequence was obtained from a woman in her 30s in good health. Sequenced input: blood. The CDR3 loop reads CASSVFSRGNYGYTF. In DNA, the CDR3 is TGTGCCAGCAGCGTCTTCAGCCGAGGTAATTATGGCTACACCTTC.